This TCR beta chain comes out of a study of T cells in tumors after PD-1 blockade. Clones were read by immunoSEQ multiplex PCR, and TCRdb kept only the in-frame ones, dropping some. This repertoire shows about 47,000 clones, approximately 79% found once; its top ten account for 8.7%. The J segment lost 1 base and the V segment lost 8 bases, leaving 4 bases of the junction unmatched. CDR1 is SNHLY and CDR2 is FYNNEI in the germline V gene. CDR3 length equals 14 residues. This sequence joins TRBV2 and TRBJ2-3; 9 bases are shared with TRBD2. The material sequenced was PBMCs, taken before anti-PD-1 therapy. This TCR derives from a human donor with advanced basal cell or squamous cell carcinoma (not recorded which). The CDR3 sequence is CASARTSGTDTQYF. The CDR3 region has the DNA TGTGCCAGCGCCAGGACTAGCGGCACAGATACGCAGTATTTT.